The 17 T cell receptor beta chains below come from one sample, sequenced in a study of T-cell memory formation after mild COVID-19. From the 5' RACE reads, TCRdb called clonotypes with MiXCR, one entry per CDR3 protein. This table has hundreds of thousands of distinct CDR3 sequences, around 21% appearing once. Sequenced input: PBMCs or a T cell subset sorted from them (not recorded which). The source is an adult woman who had mild COVID-19 (a few samples of this study predate the infection). Cell type and time point are not known.

This clonotype was detected a few times. This sequence joins TRBV20-1 and TRBJ2-1; 9 nucleotides agree with TRBD2. The germline V gene encodes CDR1 DFQATT and CDR2 SNEGSKA (reference sequence). The V segment lost 0 bases and the J segment 6 bases; nucleotides outside the gene matches: 9. The CDR3 sequence is 16 residues long. CDR3 coding DNA: TGCAGTGCTAGAGATTCGTTTCGCGGGAGGGGCAATGAGCAGTTCTTC. Translating gives CSARDSFRGRGNEQFF.

This clonotype was counted between two and nine times. V usage is TRBV25-1 and J usage is TRBJ1-4; 7 nucleotides align to TRBD1. The germline gives CDR1 MGHDK, CDR2 SYGVNS. Trimming at V came to 7 bases and at J to 5 bases, leaving 4 bases not matched to a gene. This CDR3 comprises 13 residues. DNA of the CDR3: TGTGCCAGCACCGGGACAGTGAATGAAAAACTGTTTTTT. This translates into CASTGTVNEKLFF.

This clonotype has ten or more counts. The rearrangement uses TRBV5-6 and TRBJ2-7, with TRBD1 as a possible D gene (6 bases). The CDR3 runs 12 residues. Trimming took 5 bases from V and 4 from J, leaving 10 bases between them. Germline assignment: CDR1 SGHDT and CDR2 YYEEEE. CDR3 nucleotide sequence: TGTGCCAGCAGTTACCAGGGGTACGAGCAGTACTTC. Translated: CASSYQGYEQYF.

The sample holds a few counts of this clonotype. This chain joins TRBV6-1 and TRBJ2-2, with 8 bases lining up with TRBD1. CDR1 and CDR2 from the germline V gene are MNHNS and SASEGT. There are 15 residues in the CDR3. V trimming: 8 bases; J trimming: 5 bases; junction bases outside the gene matches: 10. The CDR3 here is CASPTTGGETGELFF. The DNA for the CDR3 is TGTGCCAGCCCCACTACAGGGGGAGAGACCGGGGAGCTGTTTTTT.

The chain joins TRBV5-1 to TRBJ2-2, with TRBD1 as a possible D gene (6 bases). The V end lost 5 bases, the J end lost 0 bases, and 23 bases lay between the germline ends. The germline V gene has CDR1 SGHRS and CDR2 YFSETQ. This CDR3 is 19 amino acids long. The CDR3 loop is CASRDTPGTQISNTGELFF. The DNA of the CDR3 is TGCGCCAGCAGAGATACCCCCGGGACACAAATTTCGAACACCGGGGAGCTGTTTTTT.

This clonotype was detected only a few times. The V gene is TRBV11-2, the J gene TRBJ2-5; the D is unclear. The length of the CDR3 is 11 residues. Trimming took off 5 bases at V and 7 bases at J, with 8 bases between the two ends. The germline gives CDR1 SGHAT, CDR2 FQNNGV. The CDR3 DNA is TGTGCCAGCAGCCCGGGTATGACCCAGTACTTC. Protein sequence: CASSPGMTQYF.

This clonotype turned up a few times. The chain combines TRBV6-6 with TRBJ1-1, with 7 positions matching TRBD1. The CDR3 contains 16 residues. Germline assignment: CDR1 MNHNY and CDR2 SVGAGI (reference sequence). After removal of 6 bases from V and 3 bases from J, the junction contained 13 bases not matched to a gene. CDR3 amino acids: CASRTNQGELDTEAFF. The CDR3 nucleotides read TGTGCCAGCAGAACCAACCAGGGGGAGCTCGACACTGAAGCTTTCTTT.

The chain is built from TRBV24-1 and TRBJ2-7; perhaps D is TRBD1 or TRBD2 (5 bases each). Germline CDR1 is KGHDR and CDR2 is SFDVKD. Trimming took off 4 bases at V and 3 bases at J, with 15 bases between the two ends. This CDR3 spans 15 amino acids. The CDR3, as DNA: TGTGCCACCAGTGAGGGGGACGGGGCCGTCTACGAGCAGTACTTC. Protein sequence: CATSEGDGAVYEQYF.

The rearrangement joins TRBV7-2 to TRBJ2-7; TRBD2 aligns across 8 bases. The germline V gene has CDR1 SGHTA and CDR2 FQGNSA. Germline trimming cut 5 bases from V and 5 bases from J; bases unmatched to any gene: 11. CDR3 size: 15 residues. This CDR3 reads CASSPDGTSGDEQYF. In DNA, the CDR3 is TGTGCCAGCAGCCCAGACGGGACTAGTGGGGACGAGCAGTACTTC.

This sequence joins TRBV11-2 and TRBJ2-7; D gene ambiguous. This CDR3 comprises 15 residues. V was clipped by 1 base and J by 0 bases, with 10 bases between them. Germline CDR1 is SGHAT and CDR2 is FQNNGV. As DNA, the CDR3 is TGTGCCAGCAGCTTAGTAGTGGTCCACTCCTACGAGCAGTACTTC. This codes for CASSLVVVHSYEQYF.

This chain joins TRBV9 and TRBJ2-2; D might be TRBD1 (6 bases). The ends were cut back, 6 bases at V and 4 bases at J, with 16 bases in the middle. The CDR3 has 15 amino acids. CDR1 and CDR2 from the germline V gene are SGDLS and YYNGEE. CDR3 DNA sequence: TGTGCCAGCACCTTAGTGGGACAAAGCACCGGGGAGCTGTTTTTT. Encoded protein: CASTLVGQSTGELFF.

The rearrangement joins TRBV5-6 to TRBJ1-3; weak D call: TRBD1 (5 bases). Germline CDR1 reads SGHDT; CDR2 reads YYEEEE. There are 16 residues in the CDR3. V was clipped by 7 bases and J by 0 bases, with 17 bases between them. CDR3 coding DNA: TGTGCCAGCGGATCATTAGACAGCTACTCTGGAAACACCATATATTTT. It specifies CASGSLDSYSGNTIYF.

This CDR3 reads CASSRTQGSDTQYF. The CDR3 DNA reads as TGTGCCAGCAGCCGGACCCAGGGGTCAGATACGCAGTATTTT. J is TRBJ2-3 and V is TRBV7-9; D is possibly TRBD1 (6 bases). Trimming shortened V by 5 bases and J by 4 bases, and 13 bases separated the two germline ends. The CDR3 loop spans 14 amino acids. Germline CDR1 is SEHNR and CDR2 is FQNEAQ (reference sequence).

The chain is built from TRBV6-5 and TRBJ1-6; tentatively, D is TRBD1 (5 bases). The CDR3 consists of 14 residues. Deletions cut 4 bases from V and 10 bases from J, with 14 bases between. Looked up from germline, CDR1 is MNHEY and CDR2 is SVGAGI. CDR3 nucleotide sequence: TGTGCCAGCAGTTCGGGGGGGTATGGCTCACCCCTCCACTTT. It translates to CASSSGGYGSPLHF.

The rearrangement uses TRBV1 and TRBJ2-3; TRBD2 is the table's D call, not checked against the DNA. TRBV1 is a listed pseudogene. The CDR3 consists of 16 residues. For the CDR3, the DNA is TGCACCAGCAGCCAAGATCTTAAGGACTCCCACCATACGCAGTATTTT. This codes for CTSSQDLKDSHHTQYF.

The table lists this clonotype with a few counts. One end of the junction fails to match germline, which may point to a read error. J is TRBJ2-5 and V is TRBV7-7, with D perhaps being TRBD1 or TRBD2 (5 bases each). Germline loops: CDR1 SSHAT, CDR2 FNYEAQ (reference sequence). CDR3 size: 13 residues. CDR3 sequence: CASSPGTSRTQYF. For the CDR3, the DNA is TGTGCTAGCAGCCCCGGGACCTCGAGGACCCAGTACTTC.

This clonotype was counted between two and nine times. The rearrangement joins TRBV5-1 to TRBJ2-2; no reliable D call. CDR1 and CDR2 (germline): SGHRS, YFSETQ. The CDR3 is 15 residues long. Trimming left V 0 bases short and J 5 bases short, with 11 bases between. CDR3 DNA sequence: TGCGCCAGCAGCTTGGTGGCGACAACGACCGGGGAGCTGTTTTTT. It is translated as CASSLVATTTGELFF.